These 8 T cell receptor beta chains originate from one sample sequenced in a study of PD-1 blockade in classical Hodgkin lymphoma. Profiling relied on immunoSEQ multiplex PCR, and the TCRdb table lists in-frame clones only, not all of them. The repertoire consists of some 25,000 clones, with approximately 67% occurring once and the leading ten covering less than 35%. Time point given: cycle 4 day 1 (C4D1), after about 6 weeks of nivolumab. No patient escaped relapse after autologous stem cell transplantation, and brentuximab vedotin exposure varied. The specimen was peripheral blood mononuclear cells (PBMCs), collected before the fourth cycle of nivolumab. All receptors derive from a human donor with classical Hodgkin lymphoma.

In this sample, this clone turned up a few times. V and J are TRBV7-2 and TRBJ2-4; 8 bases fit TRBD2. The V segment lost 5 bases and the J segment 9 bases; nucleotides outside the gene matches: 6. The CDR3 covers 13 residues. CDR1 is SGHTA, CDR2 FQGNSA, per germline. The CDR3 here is CASSPPGGGIQYF. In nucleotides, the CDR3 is TGTGCCAGCAGCCCCCCCGGGGGGGGCATTCAGTACTTC.

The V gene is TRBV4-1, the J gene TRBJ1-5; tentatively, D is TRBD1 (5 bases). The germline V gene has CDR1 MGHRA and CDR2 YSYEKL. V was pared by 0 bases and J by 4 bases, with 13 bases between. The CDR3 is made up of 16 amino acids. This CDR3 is CASSQDLGGRNQPQHF. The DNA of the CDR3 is TGCGCCAGCAGCCAAGATTTGGGGGGGAGGAATCAGCCCCAGCATTTT.

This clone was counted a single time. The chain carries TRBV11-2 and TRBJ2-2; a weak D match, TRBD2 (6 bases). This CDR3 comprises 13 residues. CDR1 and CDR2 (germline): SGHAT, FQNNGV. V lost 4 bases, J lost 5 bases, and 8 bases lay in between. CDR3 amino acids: CASSWDFTGELFF. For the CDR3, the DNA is TGTGCCAGCAGCTGGGACTTTACCGGGGAGCTGTTTTTT. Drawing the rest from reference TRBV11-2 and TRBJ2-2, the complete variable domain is EAGVAQSPRYKIIEKRQSVAFWCNPISGHATLYWYQQILGQGPKLLIQFQNNGVVDDSQLPKDRFSAERLKGVDSTLKIQPAKLEDSAVYLCASSWDFTGELFFGEGSRLTVL.

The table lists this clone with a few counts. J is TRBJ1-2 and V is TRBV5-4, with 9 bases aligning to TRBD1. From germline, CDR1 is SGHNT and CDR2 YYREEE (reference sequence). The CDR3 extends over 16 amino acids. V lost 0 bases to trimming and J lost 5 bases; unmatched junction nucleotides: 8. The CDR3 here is CASSLATGGGWYGYTF. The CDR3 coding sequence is TGTGCCAGCAGCTTGGCCACAGGGGGCGGGTGGTATGGCTACACCTTC.

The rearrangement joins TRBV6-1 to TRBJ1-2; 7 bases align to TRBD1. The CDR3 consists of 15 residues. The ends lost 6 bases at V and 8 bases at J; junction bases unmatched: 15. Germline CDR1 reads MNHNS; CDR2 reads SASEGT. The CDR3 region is CASSQTGWGWLGYTF. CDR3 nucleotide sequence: TGTGCCAGCAGCCAGACAGGGTGGGGGTGGCTGGGCTACACCTTC.

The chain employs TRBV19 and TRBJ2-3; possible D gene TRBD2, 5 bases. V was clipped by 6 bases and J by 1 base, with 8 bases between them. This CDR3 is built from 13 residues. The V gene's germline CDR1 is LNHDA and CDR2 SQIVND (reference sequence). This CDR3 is CASRDSRTDTQYF. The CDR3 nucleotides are TGTGCCAGTAGGGACTCACGCACAGATACGCAGTATTTT.

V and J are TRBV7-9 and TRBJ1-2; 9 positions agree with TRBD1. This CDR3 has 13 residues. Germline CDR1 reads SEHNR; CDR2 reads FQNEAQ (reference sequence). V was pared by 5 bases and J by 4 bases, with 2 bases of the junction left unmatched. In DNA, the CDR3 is TGTGCCAGCAGCCGACAGGGGGTCTATGGCTACACCTTC. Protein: CASSRQGVYGYTF.

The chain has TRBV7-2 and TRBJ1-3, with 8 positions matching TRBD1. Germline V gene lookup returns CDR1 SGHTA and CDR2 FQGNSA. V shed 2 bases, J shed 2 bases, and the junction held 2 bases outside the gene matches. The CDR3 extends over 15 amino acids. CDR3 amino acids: CASSLWTGTGNTIYF. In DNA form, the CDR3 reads TGTGCCAGCAGCTTATGGACAGGGACTGGAAACACCATATATTTT. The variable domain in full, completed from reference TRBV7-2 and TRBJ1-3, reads GAGVSQSPSNKVTEKGKDVELRCDPISGHTALYWYRQSLGQGLEFLIYFQGNSAPDKSGLPSDRFSAERTGGSVSTLTIQRTQQEDSAVYLCASSLWTGTGNTIYFGEGSWLTVV.